This T cell receptor (beta chain) was identified during a study of shared clonotypes between healthy human individuals. CD45RO-negative, CCR7-selected cells formed the naive CD8 fraction, which excluded terminally differentiated effector memory CD45RA+ cells. Comment on this clone: Its antigen remains unknown.

Sequencing was performed with immunoSEQ multiplex PCR; in TCRdb, only in-frame clones are kept and a portion is missing. The repertoire holds hundreds of thousands of clones, with approximately 96% as singletons. Whole-study results and caveats: Among the subsets, naive ones generally showed larger estimated richness than memory ones. The study found lower generation probabilities in non-shared clonotypes than in those shared by all four donors. Sampling covered blood only; tissue repertoires likely differ.

The V end lost 4 bases, the J end lost 1 base, and 7 bases lay between the germline ends. The CDR3 contains 14 residues. Per the germline V gene, CDR1 is SGHTA and CDR2 is FQGTGA. What was sequenced was naive CD8+ T cells sorted from blood. The receptor was derived from a woman under 40 in good health. This chain joins TRBV7-3 and TRBJ2-2; D perhaps matches TRBD1 (5 bases). CDR3 region: CASSWGVNTGELFF. Written as DNA, the CDR3 is TGTGCCAGCAGCTGGGGCGTGAACACCGGGGAGCTGTTTTTT.